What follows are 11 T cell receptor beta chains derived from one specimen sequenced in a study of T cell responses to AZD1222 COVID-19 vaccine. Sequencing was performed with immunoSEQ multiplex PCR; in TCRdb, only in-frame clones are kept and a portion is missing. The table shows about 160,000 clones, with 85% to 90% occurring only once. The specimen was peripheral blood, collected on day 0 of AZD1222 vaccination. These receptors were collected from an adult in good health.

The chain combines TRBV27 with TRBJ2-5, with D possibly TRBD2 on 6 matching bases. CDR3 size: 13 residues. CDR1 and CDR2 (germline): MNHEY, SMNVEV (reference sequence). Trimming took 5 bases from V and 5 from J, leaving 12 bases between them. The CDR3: CASSLGRFETQYF. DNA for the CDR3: TGTGCCAGCAGTCTTGGGAGGTTCGAGACCCAGTACTTC.

CDR3 protein: CASSLGAGSAAKNIQYF. The CDR3 DNA follows: TGTGCCAGCAGCTTGGGTGCAGGTAGCGCTGCCAAAAACATTCAGTACTTC. The rearrangement links TRBV11-3 to TRBJ2-4, with TRBD2 as a possible D gene (5 bases). Germline CDR1 SGHNT, CDR2 YENEEA. The CDR3 has 17 residues. Trimming took 3 bases from V and 1 from J, leaving 16 bases between them. The full variable domain, with the rest looked up from reference TRBV11-3 and TRBJ2-4, is EAGVVQSPRYKIIEKKQPVAFWCNPISGHNTLYWYLQNLGQGPELLIRYENEEAVDDSQLPKDRFSAERLKGVDSTLKIQPAELGDSAVYLCASSLGAGSAAKNIQYFGAGTRLSVL.

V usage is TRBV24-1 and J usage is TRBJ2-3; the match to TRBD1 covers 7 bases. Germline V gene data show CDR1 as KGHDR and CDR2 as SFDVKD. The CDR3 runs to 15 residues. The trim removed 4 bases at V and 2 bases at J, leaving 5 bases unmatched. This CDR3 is CATSEPTGNTDTQYF. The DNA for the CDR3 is TGTGCCACCAGTGAGCCGACAGGGAACACAGATACGCAGTATTTT.

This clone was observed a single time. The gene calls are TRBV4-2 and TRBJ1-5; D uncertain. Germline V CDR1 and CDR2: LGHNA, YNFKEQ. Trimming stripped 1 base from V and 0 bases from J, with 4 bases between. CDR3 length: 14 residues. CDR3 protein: CASSQVFSNQPQHF. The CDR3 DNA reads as TGTGCCAGCAGCCAAGTATTTAGCAATCAGCCCCAGCATTTT.

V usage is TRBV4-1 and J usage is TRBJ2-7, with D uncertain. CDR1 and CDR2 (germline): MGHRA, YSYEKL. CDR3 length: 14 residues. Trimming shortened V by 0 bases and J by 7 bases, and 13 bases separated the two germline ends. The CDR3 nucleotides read TGCGCCAGCAGCCAAGATTCCCCGCTATGGGAGCAGTACTTC. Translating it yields CASSQDSPLWEQYF.

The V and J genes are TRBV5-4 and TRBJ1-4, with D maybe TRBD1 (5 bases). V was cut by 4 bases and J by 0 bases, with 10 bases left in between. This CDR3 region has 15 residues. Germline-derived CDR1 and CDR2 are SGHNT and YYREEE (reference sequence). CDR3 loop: CASSVDSATNEKLFF. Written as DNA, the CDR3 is TGTGCCAGCAGCGTCGACAGTGCAACTAATGAAAAACTGTTTTTT.

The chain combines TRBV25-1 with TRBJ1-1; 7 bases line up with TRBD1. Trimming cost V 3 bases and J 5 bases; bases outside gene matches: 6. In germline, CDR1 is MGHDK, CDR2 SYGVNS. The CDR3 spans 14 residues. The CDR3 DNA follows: TGTGCCAGCAGTGAGACAGGGTGGGCAACTGAAGCTTTCTTT. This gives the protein CASSETGWATEAFF.

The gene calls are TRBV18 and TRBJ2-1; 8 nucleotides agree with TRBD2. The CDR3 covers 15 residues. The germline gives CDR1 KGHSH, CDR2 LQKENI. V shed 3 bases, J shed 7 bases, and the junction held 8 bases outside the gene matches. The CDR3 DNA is TGTGCCAGCTCACCCCTCTCGGGAGGGCTGAATGAGCAGTTCTTC. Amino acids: CASSPLSGGLNEQFF. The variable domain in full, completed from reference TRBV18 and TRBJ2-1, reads NAGVMQNPRHLVRRRGQEARLRCSPMKGHSHVYWYRQLPEEGLKFMVYLQKENIIDESGMPKERFSAEFPKEGPSILRIQQVVRGDSAAYFCASSPLSGGLNEQFFGPGTRLTVL.

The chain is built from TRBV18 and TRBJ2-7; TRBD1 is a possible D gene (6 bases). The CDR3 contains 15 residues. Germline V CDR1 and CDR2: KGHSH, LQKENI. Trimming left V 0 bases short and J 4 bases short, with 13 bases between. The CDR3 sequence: CASSPPSGAVYEQYF. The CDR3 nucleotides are TGTGCCAGCTCACCACCGTCAGGGGCGGTTTACGAGCAGTACTTC.

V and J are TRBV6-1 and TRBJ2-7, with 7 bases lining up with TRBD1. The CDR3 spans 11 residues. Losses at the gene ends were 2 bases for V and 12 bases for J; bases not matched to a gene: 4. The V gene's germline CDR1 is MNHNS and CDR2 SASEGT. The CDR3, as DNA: TGTGCCAGCAGTGAACACGACAGGGTGTACGTC. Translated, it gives CASSEHDRVYV.

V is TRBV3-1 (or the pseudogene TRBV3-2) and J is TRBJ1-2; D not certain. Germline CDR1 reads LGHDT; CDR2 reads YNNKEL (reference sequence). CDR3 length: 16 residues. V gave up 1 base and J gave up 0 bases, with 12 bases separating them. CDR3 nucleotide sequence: TGTGCCAGCAGCCAAGGGCCATCGCGGGCTAACTATGGCTACACCTTC. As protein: CASSQGPSRANYGYTF.